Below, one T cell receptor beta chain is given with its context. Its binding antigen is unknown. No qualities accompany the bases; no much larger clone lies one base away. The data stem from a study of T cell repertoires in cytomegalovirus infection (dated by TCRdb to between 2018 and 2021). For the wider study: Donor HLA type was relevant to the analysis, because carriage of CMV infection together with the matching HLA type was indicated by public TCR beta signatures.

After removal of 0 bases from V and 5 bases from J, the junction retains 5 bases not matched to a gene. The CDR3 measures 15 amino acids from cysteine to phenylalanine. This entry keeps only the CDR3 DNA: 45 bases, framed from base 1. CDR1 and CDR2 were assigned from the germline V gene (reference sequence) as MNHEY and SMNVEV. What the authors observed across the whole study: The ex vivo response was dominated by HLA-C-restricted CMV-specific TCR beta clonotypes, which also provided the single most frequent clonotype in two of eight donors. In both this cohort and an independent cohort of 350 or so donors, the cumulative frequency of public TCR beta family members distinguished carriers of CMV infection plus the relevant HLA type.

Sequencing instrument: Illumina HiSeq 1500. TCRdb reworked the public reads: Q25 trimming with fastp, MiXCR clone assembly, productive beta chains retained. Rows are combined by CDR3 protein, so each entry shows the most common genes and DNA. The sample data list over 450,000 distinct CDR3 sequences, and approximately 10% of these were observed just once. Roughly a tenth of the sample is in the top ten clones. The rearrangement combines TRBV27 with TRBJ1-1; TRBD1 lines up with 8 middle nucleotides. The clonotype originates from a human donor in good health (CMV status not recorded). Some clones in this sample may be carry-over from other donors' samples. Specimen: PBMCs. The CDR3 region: CASSLSGQGRTEAFF. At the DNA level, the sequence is TGTGCCAGCAGTTTATCCGGACAGGGAAGGACTGAAGCTTTCTTT.